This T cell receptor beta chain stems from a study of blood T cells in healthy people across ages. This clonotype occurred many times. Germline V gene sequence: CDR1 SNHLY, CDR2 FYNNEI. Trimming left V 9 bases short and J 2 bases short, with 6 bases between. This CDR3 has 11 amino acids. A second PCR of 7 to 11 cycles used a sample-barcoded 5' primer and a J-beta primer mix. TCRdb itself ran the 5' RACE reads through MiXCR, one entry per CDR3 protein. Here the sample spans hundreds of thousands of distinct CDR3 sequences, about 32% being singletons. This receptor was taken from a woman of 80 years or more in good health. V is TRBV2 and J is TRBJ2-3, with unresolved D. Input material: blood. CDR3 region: CASSNTDTQYF. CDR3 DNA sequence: TGTGCCAGTTCCAACACAGATACGCAGTATTTT.